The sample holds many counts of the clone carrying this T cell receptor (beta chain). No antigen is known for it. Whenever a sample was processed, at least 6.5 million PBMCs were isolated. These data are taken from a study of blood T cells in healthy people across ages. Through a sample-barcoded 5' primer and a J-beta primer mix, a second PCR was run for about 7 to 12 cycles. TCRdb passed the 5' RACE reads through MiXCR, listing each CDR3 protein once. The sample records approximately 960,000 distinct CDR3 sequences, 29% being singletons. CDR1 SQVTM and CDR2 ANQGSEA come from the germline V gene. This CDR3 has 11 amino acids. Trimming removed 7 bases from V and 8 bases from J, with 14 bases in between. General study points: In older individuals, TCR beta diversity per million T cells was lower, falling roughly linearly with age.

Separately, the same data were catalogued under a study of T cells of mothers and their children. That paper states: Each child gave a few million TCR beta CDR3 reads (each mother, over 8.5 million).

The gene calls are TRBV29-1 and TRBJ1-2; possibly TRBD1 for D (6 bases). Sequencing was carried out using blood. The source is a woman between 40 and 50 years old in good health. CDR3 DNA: TGCAGCGGCAGGGGTTCTCGGGGCTACACCTTC. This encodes CSGRGSRGYTF.